These 10 T cell receptor beta chains were sequenced from one sample in a study of T cell responses to AZD1222 COVID-19 vaccine. Some clones are missing from TCRdb's copy, which holds only in-frame ones; the method was immunoSEQ multiplex PCR. This table holds about 180,000 clones, approximately 94% found once. This specimen consisted of peripheral blood, obtained 28 days after the second AZD1222 dose. The receptors originated from an adult who received the AZD1222 COVID-19 vaccine.

The chain uses TRBV2 and TRBJ1-2, with TRBD1 identical over 7 bases. J lost 6 bases, V lost 6 bases, and 7 bases had no gene match. The CDR3 loop spans 13 amino acids. Germline CDR1 SNHLY, CDR2 FYNNEI. CDR3: CASSAPGQNGYTF. The CDR3 DNA follows: TGTGCCAGCAGCGCACCGGGACAGAATGGCTACACCTTC.

V and J are TRBV28 and TRBJ1-4; 10 nucleotides match TRBD1. Germline V CDR1 and CDR2: MDHEN, SYDVKM. V trimming: 7 bases; J trimming: 7 bases; junction bases outside the gene matches: 6. The CDR3 is 14 amino acids. The CDR3 loop is CASIRQGAGEKLFF. For the CDR3, the DNA is TGTGCCAGCATCAGACAGGGGGCTGGTGAAAAACTGTTTTTT.

The V and J genes are TRBV7-2 and TRBJ1-1; tentative D call: TRBD1 (5 bases). Looked up from germline, CDR1 is SGHTA and CDR2 is FQGNSA. The V gene lost 3 bases and the J gene lost 0 bases, with 8 bases spanning the gap. The CDR3 sequence is 14 residues long. Here the CDR3 DNA reads TGTGCCAGCAGCTTTGGACACTTGAACACTGAAGCTTTCTTT. It yields the protein CASSFGHLNTEAFF.

The chain couples TRBV7-9 to TRBJ2-1, with TRBD1 matching over 8 bases. Germline CDR1 is SEHNR and CDR2 is FQNEAQ (reference sequence). The junction had 7 bases not matched to a gene; V was cut back by 5 bases and J by 4 bases. The length of the CDR3 is 15 residues. The CDR3: CASSLGQGVYNEQFF. The CDR3 region has the DNA TGTGCCAGCAGCCTAGGACAGGGAGTTTACAATGAGCAGTTCTTC.

The chain has TRBV27 and TRBJ1-3; D possibly corresponds to TRBD1 (5 bases). V lost 5 bases and J lost 1, with 27 bases in between. The CDR3 length is 20 residues. Germline values: CDR1 MNHEY, CDR2 SMNVEV (reference sequence). The CDR3 sequence: CASSPLGTKRTKPSGNTIYF. In DNA, the CDR3 is TGTGCCAGCAGTCCCCTAGGGACCAAAAGGACCAAACCATCTGGAAACACCATATATTTT.

The chain employs TRBV6-1 and TRBJ2-5; D gene ambiguous. The germline V gene encodes CDR1 MNHNS and CDR2 SASEGT. V lost 3 bases and J lost 1, with 6 bases in between. The CDR3 is 13 residues long. The CDR3: CASSDTLQETQYF. DNA of the CDR3: TGTGCCAGCAGTGACACCCTCCAAGAGACCCAGTACTTC.

This clone appeared a single time. The V call is TRBV5-6, the J call TRBJ2-7; unclear D gene. Germline V gene sequence: CDR1 SGHDT, CDR2 YYEEEE. This CDR3 has 13 amino acids. V dropped 5 bases and J dropped 5 bases, with 14 bases sitting between them. The CDR3 nucleotides read TGTGCCAGCAGTCAGAGGTGGTTCGACGAGCAGTACTTC. Its translation is CASSQRWFDEQYF.

This rearrangement joins TRBV28 to TRBJ2-7, with D perhaps given as TRBD1 or TRBD2 (6 bases each). This CDR3 has 15 amino acids. CDR1 is MDHEN, CDR2 SYDVKM, per germline. V gave up 2 bases and J gave up 9 bases, with 20 bases separating them. This chain's CDR3 is CASSLGVSGAAGQYF. CDR3 sequence (DNA): TGTGCCAGCAGTTTAGGGGTTTCGGGGGCGGCAGGGCAGTACTTC.

The chain joins TRBV4-2 to TRBJ2-7; TRBD1 aligns across 7 bases. V lost 1 base and J lost 1; bases outside the gene matches: 7. The germline gives CDR1 LGHNA, CDR2 YNFKEQ. The length of the CDR3 is 16 residues. The CDR3, as DNA: TGTGCCAGCAGCCAAGCGGCAGGGGGAGTTTCCTACGAGCAGTACTTC. Protein product: CASSQAAGGVSYEQYF.

This chain uses TRBV6-6 with TRBJ1-1; TRBD1 might be the D (5 bases). CDR3 length equals 15 residues. With 5 bases removed from V and 3 bases from J, the gap between germline ends came to 16 bases. Germline CDR1 reads MNHNY; CDR2 reads SVGAGI (reference sequence). The CDR3 loop is CASSPGQIRDTEAFF. CDR3 sequence (DNA): TGTGCCAGCAGTCCGGGGCAGATTCGGGACACTGAAGCTTTCTTT.